One sample yielded the 28 T cell receptor beta chains listed below, sequenced in a study of blood T cell repertoires in COVID-19. Using immunoSEQ multiplex PCR, the repertoire was profiled, and TCRdb retains in-frame clones only, with some absent. The table lists roughly 210,000 clones, about 88% of them singletons. Sequenced material: peripheral blood. These receptors all stem from a man between 65 and 85 years old with acute or convalescent COVID-19.

The V gene is TRBV7-2, the J gene TRBJ2-3, with 11 positions matching TRBD2. This CDR3 region has 16 residues. CDR1 is SGHTA, CDR2 FQGNSA, per germline. V was clipped by 1 base and J by 5 bases; unmatched bases: 5. The CDR3 region has the DNA TGTGCCAGCAGCTTAGTGGGTACTAGCGGGAGAGATACGCAGTATTTT. Translating gives CASSLVGTSGRDTQYF.

The chain recombines TRBV4-2 with TRBJ2-1; 7 bases are shared with TRBD1. The germline gives CDR1 LGHNA, CDR2 YNFKEQ. The J segment lost 9 bases and the V segment lost 3 bases, leaving 11 bases of the junction unmatched. There are 15 residues in the CDR3. The CDR3 bases are TGTGCCAGCAGCCAGGGCGACAGGGCTGTATCTGAGCAGTTCTTC. Its protein product is CASSQGDRAVSEQFF.

This rearrangement joins TRBV19 to TRBJ2-2; 9 bases line up with TRBD1. The CDR3 has 15 amino acids. Germline trimming cut 6 bases from V and 7 bases from J; bases unmatched to any gene: 9. The germline gives CDR1 LNHDA, CDR2 SQIVND (reference sequence). The CDR3, as DNA: TGTGCCAGTAGCCCTTGGACAGGGGATCTCGGGGAGCTGTTTTTT. Encoded protein: CASSPWTGDLGELFF.

This chain connects TRBV7-2 to TRBJ1-2; 7 bases map to TRBD1. V lost 1 base to trimming and J lost 0 bases; unmatched junction nucleotides: 2. Germline V gene sequence: CDR1 SGHTA, CDR2 FQGNSA. The CDR3 runs 15 residues. This CDR3 is CASSLGTGPNYGYTF. For the CDR3, the DNA is TGTGCCAGCAGCTTAGGGACAGGCCCTAACTATGGCTACACCTTC.

The chain has TRBV27 and TRBJ1-5, with 9 bases lining up with TRBD1. This CDR3 comprises 14 residues. V dropped 5 bases and J dropped 8; count of bases not matched to a gene: 7. Germline V gene lookup returns CDR1 MNHEY and CDR2 SMNVEV (reference sequence). The CDR3 protein is CASSLTGGWEPQHF. The CDR3 DNA reads TGTGCCAGCAGTCTCACAGGGGGCTGGGAGCCCCAGCATTTT.

The gene calls are TRBV7-2 and TRBJ2-7; D remains unclear. Per germline, CDR1 SGHTA and CDR2 FQGNSA. The CDR3 has 12 residues. The V and J ends lost 5 bases and 6 bases respectively, with 11 bases between them. This chain's CDR3 is CASSQKTGEQYF. The CDR3 nucleotides read TGTGCCAGCAGCCAAAAGACGGGCGAGCAGTACTTC. Full variable domain (outside the CDR3, taken from reference TRBV7-2 and TRBJ2-7): GAGVSQSPSNKVTEKGKDVELRCDPISGHTALYWYRQSLGQGLEFLIYFQGNSAPDKSGLPSDRFSAERTGGSVSTLTIQRTQQEDSAVYLCASSQKTGEQYFGPGTRLTVT.

The chain couples TRBV6-6 to TRBJ1-2; 8 nucleotides match TRBD1. CDR3 length: 14 residues. Trimming removed 7 bases from V and 2 bases from J; junction bases left unmatched: 6. CDR1 MNHNY and CDR2 SVGAGI come from the germline V gene (reference sequence). CDR3 coding DNA: TGTGCCAGCACTGGACAGGGAACCAACTATGGCTACACCTTC. Protein: CASTGQGTNYGYTF.

This rearrangement joins TRBV18 to TRBJ2-1, with 8 bases fitting TRBD1. This CDR3 spans 15 amino acids. The V gene end was trimmed by 6 bases and the J gene end by 3 bases; junction bases not matched to a gene: 7. In germline, CDR1 is KGHSH, CDR2 LQKENI. As DNA, the CDR3 is TGTGCCAGCTCGTTCGGACAGGGAAACTACAATGAGCAGTTCTTC. This encodes CASSFGQGNYNEQFF.

This rearrangement joins TRBV24-1 to TRBJ2-2; possibly TRBD2 for D (6 bases). Per germline, CDR1 KGHDR and CDR2 SFDVKD. The CDR3 extends over 15 amino acids. Trimming removed 7 bases from V and 1 base from J, with 12 bases in between. The chain's CDR3 is CATSARGGNTGELFF. CDR3 DNA sequence: TGTGCCACCAGCGCGCGGGGAGGGAACACCGGGGAGCTGTTTTTT.

The chain has TRBV3-1 (or the pseudogene TRBV3-2) and TRBJ1-2, with 8 bases identical to TRBD1. Germline lookup yields CDR1 LGHDT and CDR2 YNNKEL (reference sequence). The CDR3 extends over 15 amino acids. V lost 1 base and J lost 4; bases outside the gene matches: 5. The CDR3 sequence: CASSQGNRGIYGYTF. Here the CDR3 DNA reads TGTGCCAGCAGCCAAGGCAACAGGGGGATCTATGGCTACACCTTC.

The chain carries TRBV28 and TRBJ2-3, with D possibly TRBD1 on 6 matching bases. The CDR3 contains 13 residues. Germline CDR1 reads MDHEN; CDR2 reads SYDVKM. V was pared by 6 bases and J by 3 bases, with 10 bases between. CDR3 loop: CASRRGTTDTQYF. The CDR3, as DNA: TGTGCCAGCAGGAGGGGGACAACAGATACGCAGTATTTT.

The chain recombines TRBV7-2 with TRBJ1-4; no firm D call. The V end was cut by 1 base, the J end by 7 bases, with 7 bases between. The CDR3 length is 13 residues. Germline V lookup: CDR1 SGHTA, CDR2 FQGNSA. CDR3 nucleotides: TGTGCCAGCAGCTTAGGGGAGGCTGAAAAACTGTTTTTT. Amino acid sequence: CASSLGEAEKLFF.

The gene calls are TRBV7-9 and TRBJ1-5; 7 bases agree with TRBD1. The germline gives CDR1 SEHNR, CDR2 FQNEAQ (reference sequence). V shed 5 bases, J shed 2 bases, and the junction held 3 bases outside the gene matches. The CDR3 has 14 amino acids. The CDR3 sequence is CASSHDRGNQPQHF. The CDR3 nucleotides read TGTGCCAGCAGCCATGACAGGGGCAATCAGCCCCAGCATTTT.

This sequence joins TRBV3-1 (or the pseudogene TRBV3-2) and TRBJ1-4, with D tentatively TRBD1 (5 bases). Trimming shortened V by 1 base and J by 4 bases, and 10 bases separated the two germline ends. This CDR3 region has 15 residues. Germline-derived CDR1 and CDR2 are LGHDT and YNNKEL (reference sequence). The CDR3 bases are TGTGCCAGCAGCCAAGGGGCGGGGGATAATGAAAAACTGTTTTTT. It codes for CASSQGAGDNEKLFF.

The chain combines TRBV7-9 with TRBJ2-2; no firm D call. CDR1 and CDR2 (germline): SEHNR, FQNEAQ (reference sequence). V lost 2 bases to trimming and J lost 9 bases, with 4 bases between them. The CDR3 contains 11 residues. The CDR3 region is CASSLNRELFF. In DNA form, the CDR3 reads TGTGCCAGCAGCTTAAATAGGGAGCTGTTTTTT.

The J gene is TRBJ1-1, the V gene TRBV7-2; maybe TRBD1 (5 bases). The CDR3 runs 15 residues. Trimming pared 1 base from V and 8 bases from J, leaving 17 bases between. Germline CDR1 and CDR2: SGHTA and FQGNSA. The CDR3: CASSLEGTSGREAFF. The CDR3 coding sequence is TGTGCCAGCAGCTTAGAAGGGACTTCTGGCAGAGAAGCTTTCTTT. The full variable domain, its missing parts supplied by reference TRBV7-2 and TRBJ1-1, is GAGVSQSPSNKVTEKGKDVELRCDPISGHTALYWYRQSLGQGLEFLIYFQGNSAPDKSGLPSDRFSAERTGGSVSTLTIQRTQQEDSAVYLCASSLEGTSGREAFFGQGTRLTVV.

This clone appeared a few times. The chain is built from TRBV25-1 and TRBJ1-2; D call uncertain. Germline CDR1 and CDR2: MGHDK and SYGVNS. CDR3 length: 14 amino acids. V was shortened by 3 bases and J by 6 bases, with 14 bases between the two germline ends. CDR3 sequence: CASSDRFITDGYTF. CDR3 sequence (DNA): TGTGCCAGCAGTGATCGGTTTATAACCGATGGCTACACCTTC.

The chain joins TRBV28 to TRBJ1-5; possibly TRBD1 for D (6 bases). The germline gives CDR1 MDHEN, CDR2 SYDVKM. V lost 8 bases and J 4 bases, leaving 12 bases between the germline ends. This CDR3 contains 13 residues. The CDR3 reads CASLGQLNQPQHF. The DNA for the CDR3 is TGTGCCAGCCTCGGACAGCTAAATCAGCCCCAGCATTTT.

The chain employs TRBV19 and TRBJ1-5, with 11 bases identical to TRBD1. There are 19 residues in the CDR3. Germline V gene data show CDR1 as LNHDA and CDR2 as SQIVND (reference sequence). V shed 4 bases and J 7 bases; nucleotides not matched to a gene: 18. CDR3 coding DNA: TGTGCCAGTAGTAACCCCCGCCGCACTGGACAGGGGGCCTACCAGCCCCAGCATTTT. Its protein is CASSNPRRTGQGAYQPQHF.

This clone came up a few times. CDR3 in DNA: TGTGCCACGAAGGGACTCCTGAAGCTGAACACTGAAGCTTTCTTT. This sequence encodes CATKGLLKLNTEAFF. The chain is built from TRBV19 and TRBJ1-1, with a weak D call TRBD1 (5 bases). Germline V gene sequence: CDR1 LNHDA, CDR2 SQIVND (reference sequence). The V and J ends lost 10 bases and 0 bases respectively, with 18 bases between them. The CDR3 length is 15 residues. The full variable domain, completed using reference TRBV19 and TRBJ1-1, is DGGITQSPKYLFRKEGQNVTLSCEQNLNHDAMYWYRQDPGQGLRLIYYSQIVNDFQKGDIAEGYSVSREKKESFPLTVTSAQKNPTAFYLCATKGLLKLNTEAFFGQGTRLTVV.

In its sample, this clone was seen once. CDR3 nucleotides: TGTGCCAGCACCACTACAGGGGGAGAGACCCAGTACTTC. As protein: CASTTTGGETQYF. This chain joins TRBV12-3 or TRBV12-4 and TRBJ2-5; 8 nucleotides agree with TRBD1. The junction had 5 bases not matched to a gene; V was cut back by 7 bases and J by 4 bases. CDR3 length: 13 residues.

The V and J genes are TRBV5-1 and TRBJ2-4; 8 bases match TRBD2. The ends lost 4 bases at V and 8 bases at J; junction bases unmatched: 17. Germline V CDR1 and CDR2: SGHRS, YFSETQ. CDR3 length equals 17 residues. The CDR3 DNA reads as TGCGCCAGCAGCCCCCTTTACGCAGCGGGAGTGTCTGACATTCAGTACTTC. Residues: CASSPLYAAGVSDIQYF.

The gene calls are TRBV6-5 and TRBJ2-1; possibly TRBD1 for D (5 bases). The CDR3 sequence is 14 residues long. V lost 7 bases, J lost 0 bases, and 10 bases lay in between. Germline loops: CDR1 MNHEY, CDR2 SVGAGI. CDR3 sequence (DNA): TGTGCCAGCACCTTTGACAGCTCCTACAATGAGCAGTTCTTC. Amino acids: CASTFDSSYNEQFF.

As concerns this clone: Within the sample, other DNA sequences also encode this same CDR3. The V call is TRBV12-3 or TRBV12-4, the J call TRBJ1-1; D is undetermined. The V and J ends lost 3 bases and 1 base respectively, with 6 bases between them. The CDR3 spans 13 residues. CDR3: CASSFGRNTEAFF. Here the CDR3 DNA reads TGTGCCAGCAGTTTTGGCAGGAACACTGAAGCTTTCTTT.

This clone showed up just a few times. The chain carries TRBV18 and TRBJ2-3, with D unresolved. Germline values: CDR1 KGHSH, CDR2 LQKENI. The CDR3 runs 14 residues. V was clipped by 8 bases and J by 3 bases, with 15 bases between them. CDR3 amino acids: CASHTSRRTDTQYF. The DNA for the CDR3 is TGTGCCAGCCACACATCGCGGCGAACAGATACGCAGTATTTT.

This clone is a singleton in its sample. CDR3: CASKKSGTDNQPQHF. The CDR3 region has the DNA TGTGCCAGCAAAAAGTCCGGGACAGACAATCAGCCCCAGCATTTT. This chain uses TRBV28 with TRBJ1-5, with 7 bases matching TRBD1. Looked up from germline, CDR1 is MDHEN and CDR2 is SYDVKM. CDR3 length: 15 amino acids. Trimming removed 7 bases from V and 3 bases from J; junction bases left unmatched: 9.

The genes are TRBV7-7 and TRBJ2-1, with TRBD2 as a possible D gene (6 bases). The CDR3 consists of 15 residues. The V end lost 5 bases, the J end lost 0 bases, and 11 bases lay between the germline ends. CDR1 and CDR2 (germline): SSHAT, FNYEAQ (reference sequence). The CDR3 DNA is TGTGCCAGCAGCCTGGGACTGGGCTCCTACAATGAGCAGTTCTTC. Amino acid sequence: CASSLGLGSYNEQFF.

The V gene is TRBV10-2, the J gene TRBJ1-5; TRBD1 aligns across 7 bases. Germline V CDR1 and CDR2: WSHSY, SAAADI. V gave up 6 bases and J gave up 2 bases; unmatched junction bases: 7. This CDR3 has 15 residues. CDR3 amino acids: CASSGTAWGNQPQHF. The CDR3 DNA follows: TGCGCCAGCAGCGGGACAGCCTGGGGCAATCAGCCCCAGCATTTT.